Listed below are T cell receptor beta chains from one sample, sequenced in a study of Graves' ophthalmopathy and Graves' hyperthyroidism. From the multiplex PCR reads, TCRdb called clonotypes with MiXCR, one entry per CDR3 protein. The table lists 660,000 or so distinct CDR3 sequences, 35% to 45% of them singletons. The specimen sequenced was peripheral blood. These receptors were obtained from an adult man with Graves' ophthalmopathy. The CDR3 runs from the conserved cysteine through the conserved F or W. Fields, in order: J gene, clone size, V gene, D gene, CDR3 DNA, CDR3 protein. The D gene is left open where the match is weak. Some rows have no size entry. The others give once, few or many, or a class for an expanded clone.

j_gene: TRBJ2-7
abundance: -
v_gene: TRBV6-5
d_gene: TRBD2
CDR3nt: TGTGCCAGCATTTCAGCGGGGGGGCCCTACGAGCAGTACTTC
CDR3aa: CASISAGGPYEQYF

j_gene: TRBJ2-3
abundance: -
v_gene: TRBV7-7
d_gene: -
CDR3nt: TGTGCCAGCAGCTTTGATGGGGAGGCAGATACGCAGTATTTT
CDR3aa: CASSFDGEADTQYF

j_gene: TRBJ1-6
abundance: few
v_gene: TRBV25-1
d_gene: -
CDR3nt: TGTGCTAGCGTTTTCAGGGGCAATTCACCCCTCCACTTT
CDR3aa: CASVFRGNSPLHF

j_gene: TRBJ2-7
abundance: -
v_gene: TRBV20-1
d_gene: TRBD2
CDR3nt: TGCAGTGCTAGAGATCTCGCGGGAGGGCCGAGAGAGCAGTACTTC
CDR3aa: CSARDLAGGPREQYF

j_gene: TRBJ2-5
abundance: many
v_gene: TRBV2
d_gene: TRBD2
CDR3nt: TGTGCCAGCAGTGAACGGGCTAGCGGGAGGGCTTCGGAGACCCAGTACTTC
CDR3aa: CASSERASGRASETQYF

j_gene: TRBJ2-3
abundance: -
v_gene: TRBV7-2
d_gene: TRBD1
CDR3nt: TGTGCCAACAGCTTAGGACAGGGGGCAAGTCAGCCCCAGTATTTT
CDR3aa: CANSLGQGASQPQYF

j_gene: TRBJ2-7
abundance: -
v_gene: TRBV7-2
d_gene: TRBD1
CDR3nt: TGTGCCAGCAGCAACTGGACAGGGGGCGACGAGCGGTACTTC
CDR3aa: CASSNWTGGDERYF

j_gene: TRBJ1-5
abundance: -
v_gene: TRBV7-2
d_gene: -
CDR3nt: TGTGCCCCCTTGGCGGGGAATCAGCCCCAGCATTTT
CDR3aa: CAPLAGNQPQHF

j_gene: TRBJ1-2
abundance: -
v_gene: TRBV25-1
d_gene: -
CDR3nt: TGTGCCAGCAGATACCCAGAGAACTATGGCTACACCTTC
CDR3aa: CASRYPENYGYTF

j_gene: TRBJ2-7
abundance: few
v_gene: TRBV19
d_gene: TRBD2
CDR3nt: TGTGCCAGTAGTATAGGACTAGCGGGAGCCCTCTACGAGCAGTACTTC
CDR3aa: CASSIGLAGALYEQYF

j_gene: TRBJ1-4
abundance: -
v_gene: TRBV10-3
d_gene: -
CDR3nt: TGTGCCATCAGTGCAGGGGCGCAAGGTGAAAAACTGTTTTTT
CDR3aa: CAISAGAQGEKLFF

j_gene: TRBJ2-2
abundance: -
v_gene: TRBV11-2
d_gene: -
CDR3nt: TGTGCCAGCAAAAGTGGGAGTCGGACAAAGCTGTTTTTT
CDR3aa: CASKSGSRTKLFF

j_gene: TRBJ1-2
abundance: -
v_gene: TRBV29-1
d_gene: TRBD1
CDR3nt: TGCAGCCGGGACAGGAACTATGGCTACACCTTC
CDR3aa: CSRDRNYGYTF

j_gene: TRBJ2-7
abundance: -
v_gene: TRBV7-2
d_gene: -
CDR3nt: TGTGCCAGCAGCGACCTGACACCCTCCTACGAGCAGTACTTC
CDR3aa: CASSDLTPSYEQYF

j_gene: TRBJ1-2
abundance: once
v_gene: TRBV29-1
d_gene: TRBD1
CDR3nt: TGCAGCGCCTCAGGGGGATCCAACTATGGCTACACCTTC
CDR3aa: CSASGGSNYGYTF

j_gene: TRBJ2-5
abundance: -
v_gene: TRBV20-1
d_gene: -
CDR3nt: TGCAGTGCTAGAGATGGGGGAATGGAGACCCAGTACTTC
CDR3aa: CSARDGGMETQYF

j_gene: TRBJ1-4
abundance: few
v_gene: TRBV12-3/TRBV12-4
d_gene: -
CDR3nt: TGTGCCAGTCTACGCGGGGCTACTAATGAAAAACTGTTTTTT
CDR3aa: CASLRGATNEKLFF

j_gene: TRBJ2-7
abundance: few
v_gene: TRBV10-3
d_gene: -
CDR3nt: TGTGCCAGCAGTGAAGAGACAGTTAGCTCCTACGAGCAGTACTTC
CDR3aa: CASSEETVSSYEQYF

j_gene: TRBJ1-5
abundance: many
v_gene: TRBV20-1
d_gene: -
CDR3nt: TGCAGTGCTACAGCACCCAATCAGCCCCAGCATTTT
CDR3aa: CSATAPNQPQHF

j_gene: TRBJ2-2
abundance: -
v_gene: TRBV12-3/TRBV12-4
d_gene: TRBD2
CDR3nt: TGTGCCAGCAGTTTTAATCCGGTGGCTAGCGGCACCGGGGAGCTGTTTTTT
CDR3aa: CASSFNPVASGTGELFF

j_gene: TRBJ2-7
abundance: -
v_gene: TRBV11-2
d_gene: TRBD2
CDR3nt: TGTGCCAGCAGCTTACGGCAGGCCCTTAGCGGGTCATCCTACGAGCAGTACTTC
CDR3aa: CASSLRQALSGSSYEQYF

j_gene: TRBJ2-5
abundance: -
v_gene: TRBV15
d_gene: TRBD2
CDR3nt: TGTGCCACCAGCAGGGCGCTAGCGGGTGAGACCCAGTACTTC
CDR3aa: CATSRALAGETQYF

j_gene: TRBJ2-5
abundance: -
v_gene: TRBV11-2
d_gene: -
CDR3nt: TGTGCCAGCAGCTTACTCCGGGTTCAGGAGACCCAGTACTTC
CDR3aa: CASSLLRVQETQYF

j_gene: TRBJ1-5
abundance: many
v_gene: TRBV19
d_gene: -
CDR3nt: TGTGCCAGTAGCCCCCTCGCCGGGGATAGCAATCAGCCCCAGCATTTT
CDR3aa: CASSPLAGDSNQPQHF

j_gene: TRBJ2-7
abundance: -
v_gene: TRBV25-1
d_gene: TRBD2
CDR3nt: TGTGCCAGCAGTTTATGGGCTAGCGGGAACGAGCAGTACTTC
CDR3aa: CASSLWASGNEQYF

j_gene: TRBJ2-7
abundance: -
v_gene: TRBV6-6
d_gene: TRBD2
CDR3nt: TGTGCCAGCAGTTACACGAGCGGGAGGAACTACGAGCAGTACTTC
CDR3aa: CASSYTSGRNYEQYF

j_gene: TRBJ1-2
abundance: -
v_gene: TRBV29-1
d_gene: TRBD1
CDR3nt: TGCAGCGTGCAGGGGACAGGGGATGGTGGCTACACCTTC
CDR3aa: CSVQGTGDGGYTF

j_gene: TRBJ2-5
abundance: -
v_gene: TRBV5-6
d_gene: -
CDR3nt: TGTGCCAGCAGCCCCGGGCAGTCCGGGGCGCCCCAGTACTTC
CDR3aa: CASSPGQSGAPQYF

j_gene: TRBJ2-5
abundance: -
v_gene: TRBV29-1
d_gene: -
CDR3nt: TGCAGCGTTGAAGATCGGGAGGGAGGGGGCGCGGAGACCCAGTACTTC
CDR3aa: CSVEDREGGGAETQYF

j_gene: TRBJ2-7
abundance: many
v_gene: TRBV20-1
d_gene: -
CDR3nt: TGCAGTGCTAGAGGCCAGGGAGGCTCCTACGAGCAGTACTTC
CDR3aa: CSARGQGGSYEQYF

j_gene: TRBJ2-7
abundance: many
v_gene: TRBV29-1
d_gene: TRBD2
CDR3nt: TGCAGCGTTGAACGTCGGCTAGCGGGGGACTACGAGCAGTACTTC
CDR3aa: CSVERRLAGDYEQYF

j_gene: TRBJ1-1
abundance: many
v_gene: TRBV2
d_gene: -
CDR3nt: TGTGCCAGCAGTGCTGAGGGCAACACTGAAGCTTTCTTT
CDR3aa: CASSAEGNTEAFF

j_gene: TRBJ2-2
abundance: -
v_gene: TRBV6-6
d_gene: -
CDR3nt: TGTGCCAGCAGTGCGACTAGTTTCCCCGGGGAACTGTTTTTT
CDR3aa: CASSATSFPGELFF

j_gene: TRBJ2-5
abundance: -
v_gene: TRBV20-1
d_gene: TRBD2
CDR3nt: TGCAGTGCTAGAGACGGGAGTAGCGGGGGCTCGGAGACCCAGTACTTC
CDR3aa: CSARDGSSGGSETQYF

j_gene: TRBJ2-7
abundance: few
v_gene: TRBV19
d_gene: TRBD2
CDR3nt: TGTGCCAGCAGCCAAGGGAGCGGGAGGGCGTTGTACGAGCAGTACTTC
CDR3aa: CASSQGSGRALYEQYF

j_gene: TRBJ2-6
abundance: many
v_gene: TRBV20-1
d_gene: -
CDR3nt: TGCAGTGCTAGGTCCGGGGCTGGGGCCAACGTCCTGACTTTC
CDR3aa: CSARSGAGANVLTF

j_gene: TRBJ1-1
abundance: many
v_gene: TRBV5-1
d_gene: -
CDR3nt: TGCGCCAGCAGCTCTATACTGAACACTGAAGCTTTCTTT
CDR3aa: CASSSILNTEAFF

j_gene: TRBJ2-5
abundance: -
v_gene: TRBV5-1
d_gene: TRBD1
CDR3nt: TGCGCCAGCAGCTTGACCTACAGGGGGTGGCAAGGGACCCAGTACTTC
CDR3aa: CASSLTYRGWQGTQYF

j_gene: TRBJ1-5
abundance: many
v_gene: TRBV7-9
d_gene: -
CDR3nt: TGTGCCAGCAGTAGGGGGGGGGGCAATCAGCCCCAGCATTTT
CDR3aa: CASSRGGGNQPQHF

j_gene: TRBJ1-2
abundance: -
v_gene: TRBV10-3
d_gene: TRBD1
CDR3nt: TGTGCCATCAGTACCCCAGGTAGGGGGACAGGAAACACCTTC
CDR3aa: CAISTPGRGTGNTF

j_gene: TRBJ2-2
abundance: -
v_gene: TRBV6-1
d_gene: TRBD2
CDR3nt: TGTGCCAGCGCCCGGGCTAGCGGGACGTGGAGCACCGGGGAGCTGTTTTTT
CDR3aa: CASARASGTWSTGELFF

j_gene: TRBJ2-2
abundance: -
v_gene: TRBV10-3
d_gene: TRBD1
CDR3nt: TGTGCCAGCAGTTACCGGCGGGGACAGGCGAACACCGGGGAGCTGTTTTTT
CDR3aa: CASSYRRGQANTGELFF

j_gene: TRBJ2-5
abundance: -
v_gene: TRBV7-8
d_gene: TRBD2
CDR3nt: TGTGCCAGCAGCAGCGGGGGCCAAAAGGACCAAGAGACCCAGTACTTC
CDR3aa: CASSSGGQKDQETQYF

j_gene: TRBJ2-2
abundance: -
v_gene: TRBV12-3/TRBV12-4
d_gene: -
CDR3nt: TGTGCCAGCAGTTTAGCCAGGGGGGACACCGGGGAGCTGTTTTTT
CDR3aa: CASSLARGDTGELFF

j_gene: TRBJ1-1
abundance: many
v_gene: TRBV7-9
d_gene: TRBD1
CDR3nt: TGTGCCAGCAGCGGAACAGGGGATGGGGGCACTGAAGCTTTCTTT
CDR3aa: CASSGTGDGGTEAFF

j_gene: TRBJ2-5
abundance: -
v_gene: TRBV2
d_gene: -
CDR3nt: TGTGCCAGCAGCGTTGAAGGGTTACTCGGAGAGACCCAGTACTTC
CDR3aa: CASSVEGLLGETQYF

j_gene: TRBJ2-5
abundance: many
v_gene: TRBV19
d_gene: -
CDR3nt: TGTGCCAGTAGTATAGATCGAGGGTTGGAGACCCAGTACTTC
CDR3aa: CASSIDRGLETQYF

j_gene: TRBJ2-6
abundance: few
v_gene: TRBV7-9
d_gene: TRBD2
CDR3nt: TGTGCCAGCAGTCCGTCCTCCGTCCCGGGACTAAGCTCTGGGGCCAACGTCCTGACTTTC
CDR3aa: CASSPSSVPGLSSGANVLTF

j_gene: TRBJ1-1
abundance: few
v_gene: TRBV20-1
d_gene: -
CDR3nt: TGCAGTGCTAGGGACCCAAGGTGGACTGAAGCTTTCTTT
CDR3aa: CSARDPRWTEAFF

j_gene: TRBJ1-5
abundance: few
v_gene: TRBV20-1
d_gene: TRBD1
CDR3nt: TGCAGTGCTAGAGATCGGTCCCGGACAGGGGGGGTTCAGCCCCAGCATTTT
CDR3aa: CSARDRSRTGGVQPQHF

j_gene: TRBJ1-6
abundance: few
v_gene: TRBV19
d_gene: -
CDR3nt: TGTGCCAGTAGTATAGATCGGGGGAATTCACCCCTCCACTTT
CDR3aa: CASSIDRGNSPLHF

j_gene: TRBJ2-7
abundance: -
v_gene: TRBV10-3
d_gene: -
CDR3nt: TGTGCCATCAGTGACGGGGAATTTCGGGGCGAGCAGTACTTC
CDR3aa: CAISDGEFRGEQYF